Each of the 22 T cell receptor beta chains below was sequenced from the same sample in a study of response to subunit inactivated influenza vaccine. From the RT-PCR reads, TCRdb called clonotypes with MiXCR, one entry per CDR3 protein. The repertoire holds about 310,000 distinct CDR3 sequences, roughly 22% seen once, with 10% in the top ten. This specimen was PBMCs from blood, taken less than 22 months after vaccination. Receptor source: a man between 50 and 69 years old who received an inactivated influenza vaccine.

This clonotype was seen only a few times. The CDR3 sequence: CASSSISDGYTF. CDR3 nucleotides: TGTGCCAGCAGCTCCATTTCCGATGGCTACACCTTC. V and J are TRBV7-6 and TRBJ1-2; D is unclear. Trimming cost V 4 bases and J 6 bases, with 9 bases left between them. The CDR3 is 12 amino acids. CDR1 and CDR2 from the germline V gene are SGHVS and FNYEAQ.

The chain carries TRBV7-2 and TRBJ2-2, with TRBD2 matching 13 bases. In germline, CDR1 is SGHTA, CDR2 FQGNSA. The CDR3 runs to 15 residues. With 6 bases clipped from V and 5 bases from J, the junction kept 3 bases outside the gene matches. The chain's CDR3 is CASSLLAGGTGELFF. CDR3 bases: TGTGCCAGCAGTTTACTAGCGGGAGGGACCGGGGAGCTGTTTTTT.

This clonotype was seen more than once but under ten times. The rearrangement joins TRBV11-2 to TRBJ1-5, with TRBD1 as a possible D gene (5 bases). This CDR3 contains 16 residues. Per the germline V gene, CDR1 is SGHAT and CDR2 is FQNNGV. The V and J ends lost 3 bases and 6 bases respectively, with 18 bases between them. The CDR3 nucleotides are TGTGCCAGCAGCTTGGACGGGACTCGGTTTAGTCAGCCCCAGCATTTT. This sequence encodes CASSLDGTRFSQPQHF.

There are a few counts of this clonotype. The chain employs TRBV7-8 and TRBJ1-5, with D unresolved. The germline gives CDR1 SGHVS, CDR2 FQNEAQ. The CDR3 contains 15 residues. V lost 4 bases, J lost 3 bases, and 13 bases lay in between. CDR3 in amino acids: CASSSGRISNQPQHF. CDR3 nucleotide sequence: TGTGCCAGCAGCTCCGGACGGATCTCCAATCAGCCCCAGCATTTT.

This chain links TRBV11-2 with TRBJ1-2, with 12 bases fitting TRBD1. J lost 3 bases, V lost 5 bases, and 10 bases had no gene match. The CDR3 is 17 amino acids. CDR1 and CDR2 from the germline V gene are SGHAT and FQNNGV. The DNA for the CDR3 is TGTGCCAGCAGCGTCGGGACAGGGGGCGTTATCGACTATGGCTACACCTTC. Translation gives CASSVGTGGVIDYGYTF.

The genes are TRBV5-1 and TRBJ2-3; D remains ambiguous. The CDR3 covers 14 residues. Germline CDR1 is SGHRS and CDR2 is YFSETQ. Trimming took off 2 bases at V and 3 bases at J, with 10 bases between the two ends. The CDR3 is CASSFTKGTDTQYF. Here the CDR3 DNA reads TGCGCCAGCAGCTTCACTAAAGGAACAGATACGCAGTATTTT.

The table lists this clonotype with a few counts. The rearrangement joins TRBV30 to TRBJ2-2, with 7 bases lining up with TRBD2. The trim removed 1 base at V and 0 bases at J, leaving 5 bases unmatched. This CDR3 comprises 16 residues. Germline V gives CDR1 GTSNPN, CDR2 SVGIG (reference sequence). The CDR3, as DNA: TGTGCCTGGAGTGCCGGGACTACTGCGAACACCGGGGAGCTGTTTTTT. Protein product: CAWSAGTTANTGELFF. Based on the CDR3 plus reference TRBV30 and TRBJ2-2, the full variable domain is SQTIHQWPATLVQPVGSPLSLECTVEGTSNPNLYWYRQAAGRGLQLLFYSVGIGQISSEVPQNLSASRPQDRQFILSSKKLLLSDSGFYLCAWSAGTTANTGELFFGEGSRLTVL.

This clonotype was detected only a few times. The rearrangement uses TRBV7-2 and TRBJ2-4, with D perhaps matching TRBD2 (7 bases). Deletions cut 1 base from V and 0 bases from J, with 13 bases between. The CDR3 consists of 17 residues. Germline loops: CDR1 SGHTA, CDR2 FQGNSA. The CDR3 nucleotides read TGTGCCAGCAGCTTAGTGGGGGGGCCCCTAGCCAAAAACATTCAGTACTTC. Its translation is CASSLVGGPLAKNIQYF.

This sequence joins TRBV6-2 or TRBV6-3 and TRBJ1-1; no clear D gene. Germline V gene sequence: CDR1 MNHEY, CDR2 SVGEGT. The CDR3 is 11 residues long. V dropped 6 bases and J dropped 5 bases, with 7 bases sitting between them. CDR3 sequence: CASRAPTEAFF. The DNA for the CDR3 is TGTGCCAGCAGAGCCCCGACTGAAGCTTTCTTT.

V and J are TRBV14 and TRBJ1-1, with TRBD1 matching 8 bases. The CDR3 covers 19 residues. J lost 1 base, V lost 2 bases, and 15 bases had no gene match. CDR1 is SGHDN, CDR2 FVKESK, per germline. The CDR3 sequence: CASSQRPLGLTGANTEAFF. The DNA for the CDR3 is TGTGCCAGCAGCCAAAGGCCCCTGGGACTGACAGGGGCGAACACTGAAGCTTTCTTT.

The CDR3 here is CASSRAGPSYEQYF. Here the CDR3 DNA reads TGTGCCAGCTCCCGAGCGGGTCCCTCCTACGAGCAGTACTTC. This rearrangement joins TRBV12-3 or TRBV12-4 to TRBJ2-7; a weak D match, TRBD2 (6 bases). CDR3 length: 14 amino acids. V was trimmed by 8 bases and J by 0 bases, leaving 14 bases between them.

This clonotype appeared many times. This chain connects TRBV6-2 or TRBV6-3 to TRBJ1-5; D not resolved. The germline V gene has CDR1 MNHEY and CDR2 SVGEGT. This CDR3 region has 16 residues. The V gene lost 0 bases and the J gene lost 4 bases, with 13 bases spanning the gap. CDR3 nucleotides: TGTGCCAGCAGTTACTCCCGGCGCAGTCGGAATCAGCCCCAGCATTTT. This translates into CASSYSRRSRNQPQHF.

This clonotype was counted between two and nine times. This chain joins TRBV11-2 and TRBJ2-3; D is ambiguous. This CDR3 region has 12 residues. V was cut by 5 bases and J by 4 bases, with 7 bases left in between. Germline V gene data show CDR1 as SGHAT and CDR2 as FQNNGV. CDR3 coding DNA: TGTGCCAGCAGCCACGGCTCAGATACGCAGTATTTT. Translated: CASSHGSDTQYF.

The chain links TRBV6-2 or TRBV6-3 to TRBJ1-1, with D hard to call. CDR1 and CDR2 (germline): MNHEY, SVGEGT. The CDR3 runs to 12 residues. The V gene lost 7 bases and the J gene lost 7 bases, with 13 bases spanning the gap. The CDR3 region is CASINAGYEAFF. The CDR3 DNA reads as TGTGCCAGCATCAACGCGGGATATGAAGCTTTCTTT.

This clonotype was seen a few times. The chain recombines TRBV28 with TRBJ2-3, with D possibly TRBD1 on 5 matching bases. V lost 10 bases to trimming and J lost 4 bases, with 15 bases between them. Germline CDR1 MDHEN, CDR2 SYDVKM. The CDR3 covers 13 residues. The CDR3 sequence is CATMTESPDTQYF. The CDR3, as DNA: TGTGCCACCATGACAGAGAGTCCAGATACGCAGTATTTT.

A few counts support this clonotype. The chain recombines TRBV18 with TRBJ1-2, with 8 bases that match TRBD1. Losses at the gene ends were 3 bases for V and 4 bases for J; bases not matched to a gene: 16. The CDR3 length is 18 residues. Germline CDR1 is KGHSH and CDR2 is LQKENI. CDR3 nucleotide sequence: TGTGCCAGCTCACCGCCCGGGACAGGCAGAACCTACCCCTATGGCTACACCTTC. This codes for CASSPPGTGRTYPYGYTF.

The V gene is TRBV27, the J gene TRBJ2-1; TRBD2 aligns across 8 bases. Germline-derived CDR1 and CDR2 are MNHEY and SMNVEV (reference sequence). The CDR3 runs 16 residues. Trimming took 6 bases from V and 7 from J; bases not matched to a gene: 14. The CDR3 DNA reads as TGTGCCAGCAGGCCTCTCACCGATAGCGGGGCTAATGAGCAGTTCTTC. Translation: CASRPLTDSGANEQFF.

This clonotype was counted a few times. V gene TRBV13 combines with J gene TRBJ1-2; 7 bases agree with TRBD1. This CDR3 region has 14 residues. Germline CDR1 reads PRHDT; CDR2 reads FYEKMQ (reference sequence). V dropped 5 bases and J dropped 1; count of bases not matched to a gene: 4. The CDR3 spells CASSPRGYNYGYTF. CDR3 DNA sequence: TGTGCCAGCAGCCCCAGGGGGTATAACTATGGCTACACCTTC.

This clonotype occurred a few times. The chain recombines TRBV9 with TRBJ1-2; D remains ambiguous. The CDR3 sequence is 14 residues long. The V end lost 0 bases, the J end lost 8 bases, and 14 bases lay between the germline ends. Per germline, CDR1 SGDLS and CDR2 YYNGEE. The CDR3 DNA sequence: TGTGCCAGCAGCGTAGCATCTGGCATGGGGGGCTACACCTTC. It yields the protein CASSVASGMGGYTF.

The chain links TRBV2 to TRBJ2-3; D gene uncertain. V was clipped by 7 bases and J by 6 bases, with 8 bases between them. The CDR3 is made up of 11 amino acids. Per germline, CDR1 SNHLY and CDR2 FYNNEI. The CDR3 DNA sequence: TGTGCCAGCAAGTTCGACGATACGCAGTATTTT. Translation: CASKFDDTQYF.

The table lists this clonotype with a few counts. CDR3 sequence (DNA): TGCAGTTTAGACGGACTAGTGGGTAATGAGCAGTTCTTC. Amino acids: CSLDGLVGNEQFF. This rearrangement joins TRBV20-1 to TRBJ2-1; 7 bases are shared with TRBD2. The CDR3 is 13 residues long. The V gene's germline CDR1 is DFQATT and CDR2 SNEGSKA (reference sequence). Germline trimming cut 8 bases from V and 7 bases from J; bases unmatched to any gene: 11.

This clonotype was found many times. The CDR3 coding sequence is TGTGCCAGCAGTTACTCTGCAGGGTGGATGGTCTTTGGCAATCAGCCCCAGCATTTT. Translated, it gives CASSYSAGWMVFGNQPQHF. V gene TRBV6-5 combines with J gene TRBJ1-5; maybe TRBD1 (5 bases). CDR3 size: 19 residues. V was pared by 0 bases and J by 2 bases, with 20 bases between. Germline V gene lookup returns CDR1 MNHEY and CDR2 SVGAGI.